What follows are 14 T cell receptor beta chains derived from one specimen sequenced in a study of PD-L1 blockade in urothelial cancer. Method: immunoSEQ multiplex PCR; TCRdb's copy keeps in-frame clones and lacks some. The sample carries roughly 60,000 clones, about four fifths recorded once. The sample consisted of PBMCs, taken around atezolizumab (anti-PD-L1) treatment. These receptors all stem from a man aged 65 to 85 with urothelial cancer.

The J gene is TRBJ1-2, the V gene TRBV7-2, with 8 nucleotides matching TRBD1. J was trimmed by 5 bases and V by 4 bases; bases with no gene match: 6. Germline V lookup: CDR1 SGHTA, CDR2 FQGNSA. The CDR3 totals 14 residues. The CDR3 DNA sequence: TGTGCCAGCAGCTGGGGGACAGGATATTATGGCTACACCTTC. Translating it yields CASSWGTGYYGYTF.

This rearrangement joins TRBV5-4 to TRBJ2-3; D not resolved. The germline CDR1 and CDR2 sequences are SGHNT and YYREEE (reference sequence). CDR3 length: 15 residues. V was shortened by 0 bases and J by 4 bases, with 12 bases between the two germline ends. The DNA for the CDR3 is TGTGCCAGCAGCTTGGTTAGCCCGCGACCAGATACGCAGTATTTT. It yields the protein CASSLVSPRPDTQYF.

This chain connects TRBV7-6 to TRBJ2-2; 7 bases agree with TRBD2. Germline trimming cut 4 bases from V and 7 bases from J; bases unmatched to any gene: 12. The V gene's germline CDR1 is SGHVS and CDR2 FNYEAQ. The CDR3 spans 16 residues. The CDR3 spells CASSYGPGGTNGELFF. The CDR3 DNA follows: TGTGCCAGCAGCTACGGGCCGGGAGGTACGAACGGGGAGCTGTTTTTT. Filled out from reference TRBV7-6 and TRBJ2-2, the complete variable domain reads GAGVSQSPRYKVTKRGQDVALRCDPISGHVSLYWYRQALGQGPEFLTYFNYEAQQDKSGLPNDRFSAERPEGSISTLTIQRTEQRDSAMYRCASSYGPGGTNGELFFGEGSRLTVL.

The rearrangement joins TRBV27 to TRBJ2-7, with a possible D match to TRBD1 (5 bases). The CDR3 totals 12 residues. V lost 10 bases and J 2 bases, leaving 12 bases between the germline ends. Germline CDR1 is MNHEY and CDR2 is SMNVEV (reference sequence). CDR3 amino acids: CATPKGTYEQYF. The CDR3 nucleotides are TGTGCCACCCCCAAGGGGACCTACGAGCAGTACTTC.

The V gene is TRBV29-1, the J gene TRBJ2-3; a possible D gene is TRBD2 (6 bases). Germline V gene sequence: CDR1 SQVTM, CDR2 ANQGSEA. V lost 3 bases and J lost 5, with 12 bases in between. CDR3 length equals 13 residues. The CDR3 here is CSVDGGVQDTQYF. The CDR3 DNA sequence: TGCAGCGTTGACGGCGGGGTTCAAGATACGCAGTATTTT.

The chain combines TRBV6-1 with TRBJ2-1; possibly TRBD2 for D (6 bases). The V end was cut by 2 bases, the J end by 10 bases, with 12 bases between. This CDR3 contains 13 residues. Germline CDR1 and CDR2: MNHNS and SASEGT. This CDR3 is CASSEFWLAEQFF. The CDR3 nucleotides are TGTGCCAGCAGTGAATTCTGGCTAGCGGAGCAGTTCTTC.

This clone was recorded a few times. V is TRBV25-1 and J is TRBJ2-6; D unresolved. Germline-derived CDR1 and CDR2 are MGHDK and SYGVNS. V was shortened by 3 bases and J by 2 bases, with 11 bases between the two germline ends. The CDR3 covers 16 residues. CDR3 protein: CASSEETVPGANVLTF. In nucleotides, the CDR3 is TGTGCCAGCAGTGAGGAAACAGTGCCTGGGGCCAACGTCCTGACTTTC.

This rearrangement joins TRBV7-9 to TRBJ2-3; 9 bases match TRBD2. With V trimmed by 2 bases and J by 3 bases, 6 bases remained unmatched. Germline CDR1 SEHNR, CDR2 FQNEAQ (reference sequence). The length of the CDR3 is 16 residues. Written as DNA, the CDR3 is TGTGCCAGCAGCTTACTAGCGGGAAGAGAAACAGATACGCAGTATTTT. Its translation is CASSLLAGRETDTQYF.

Only one count was recorded for this clone. This chain links TRBV28 with TRBJ2-3, with 10 nucleotides matching TRBD1. The CDR3 length is 17 residues. The ends lost 5 bases at V and 4 bases at J; junction bases unmatched: 12. CDR1 and CDR2 (germline): MDHEN, SYDVKM. CDR3 protein: CASSPTTDRGAPDTQYF. The CDR3 DNA sequence: TGTGCCAGCAGTCCCACGACGGACAGGGGGGCCCCAGATACGCAGTATTTT.

This chain connects TRBV6-1 to TRBJ1-2; 7 nucleotides align to TRBD1. CDR3 length: 13 residues. The germline CDR1 and CDR2 sequences are MNHNS and SASEGT. The junction had 6 bases not matched to a gene; V was cut back by 4 bases and J by 7 bases. In DNA form, the CDR3 reads TGTGCCAGCAGTGGCGCAGGGGGGCCTGGCTACACCTTC. This gives the protein CASSGAGGPGYTF.

The chain couples TRBV7-3 to TRBJ2-6; 11 positions agree with TRBD1. Germline V lookup: CDR1 SGHTA, CDR2 FQGTGA. The trim removed 4 bases at V and 2 bases at J, leaving 4 bases unmatched. The CDR3 is made up of 17 amino acids. CDR3 nucleotide sequence: TGTGCCAGCAGCTCGGGACAGGGGGGAGCTGGGGCCAACGTCCTGACTTTC. It encodes CASSSGQGGAGANVLTF. Full variable domain (rest looked up from reference TRBV7-3 and TRBJ2-6): GAGVSQTPSNKVTEKGKYVELRCDPISGHTALYWYRQSLGQGPEFLIYFQGTGAADDSGLPNDRFFAVRPEGSVSTLKIQRTERGDSAVYLCASSSGQGGAGANVLTFGAGSRLTVL.

This chain links TRBV6-1 with TRBJ2-5; TRBD1 aligns across 9 bases. The V segment lost 4 bases and the J segment 5 bases; nucleotides outside the gene matches: 8. CDR1 is MNHNS, CDR2 SASEGT, per germline. The CDR3 is 15 amino acids. The CDR3 loop is CASSAGTGTGETQYF. The CDR3 bases are TGTGCCAGCAGTGCTGGGACAGGGACGGGGGAGACCCAGTACTTC.

The chain is built from TRBV10-3 and TRBJ2-3; 7 bases are a match to TRBD1. Trimming cost V 4 bases and J 1 base; bases outside gene matches: 5. Germline V gene data show CDR1 as ENHRY and CDR2 as SYGVKD. The CDR3 sequence is 15 residues long. For the CDR3, the DNA is TGTGCCATCAGTGGAGGGACAGTCCGCACAGATACGCAGTATTTT. Translated: CAISGGTVRTDTQYF.

The chain recombines TRBV2 with TRBJ1-1; D might be TRBD1 (5 bases). This CDR3 comprises 15 residues. CDR1 and CDR2 (germline): SNHLY, FYNNEI. The V gene lost 2 bases and the J gene lost 0 bases, with 10 bases spanning the gap. CDR3 amino acids: CASSEFRGMNTEAFF. As DNA, the CDR3 is TGTGCCAGCAGTGAATTCCGGGGGATGAACACTGAAGCTTTCTTT.